The T cell receptor (beta chain) described here comes from a study of Graves' ophthalmopathy and Graves' hyperthyroidism. Points from the study as a whole: A classifier, a 13-signature model, separated ophthalmopathy from stable hyperthyroidism with around 88% sensitivity and around 83% specificity.

TCR beta CDR3 regions were amplified from RNA transcripts. Scientists carried out first-round RT-PCR using HTBI primers and then a second-round multiplex PCR. TCRdb re-derived calls from the multiplex PCR reads in MiXCR, one entry per CDR3 protein. The sample contains roughly 500,000 distinct CDR3 sequences, approximately 15% of which appear only once. Trimming took off 7 bases at V and 0 bases at J, with 12 bases between the two ends. The CDR3 runs to 14 residues. This clonotype was detected many times. The antigen is unknown. Excluded: other autoimmune disease, uncontrolled infection, pregnancy or lactation. Serum thyroxine and TRAb, along with clinical symptoms, thyroid ultrasound and orbital computed tomography, were what diagnosis relied on.

The V call is TRBV12-3 or TRBV12-4, the J call TRBJ1-1; D not resolved. The material sequenced was blood. This clonotype originated in a woman between 25 and 40 years old with Graves' ophthalmopathy. CDR3 DNA: TGTGCCAGCACCCCTAGGAACCTGAACACTGAAGCTTTCTTT. Translated: CASTPRNLNTEAFF.